This T cell receptor beta chain is drawn from a study of T-cell reconstitution after alpha-beta-depleted transplantation in children. The CDR3 spans 14 residues. Germline values: CDR1 KGHSH, CDR2 LQKENI. Germline trimming cut 4 bases from V and 4 bases from J; bases unmatched to any gene: 4. Unique molecular identifiers were used to barcode this TCRbeta library. TCRdb re-called the PCR reads with MiXCR, one entry per CDR3 protein. The sample has some 530,000 distinct CDR3 sequences, around 12% seen once. The gene calls are TRBV18 and TRBJ2-5; 9 bases align to TRBD2. The specimen comprised PBMCs from the stem cell graft donor, sampled from the stem cell graft. The TCR comes from a human donor who donated a stem cell graft to a child with combined immunodeficiency. CDR3 sequence: CASSLIAGAETQYF. In nucleotides, the CDR3 is TGTGCCAGCTCACTAATAGCGGGAGCAGAGACCCAGTACTTC.